The rows below give T cell receptor beta chains drawn from one sample of a study of blood T cell repertoires in COVID-19. Assay used: immunoSEQ multiplex PCR; TCRdb lists only in-frame clones, some missing. This sample carries roughly 160,000 clones, approximately 83% of them seen once, and the ten largest clones take under 3.5%. The sample comprised peripheral blood. The receptors were sampled from an older woman with acute or convalescent COVID-19. Each CDR3 is given with its conserved first and last residue. The order of the fields is D gene, V gene, clone size, J gene, CDR3 protein, CDR3 DNA. The D gene is left open where the match is weak. Clone size is stated in some rows and not others, as once, few, many or a class when expanded.

d_gene: TRBD2
v_gene: TRBV18
abundance: few
j_gene: TRBJ2-3
CDR3aa: CASSPHLAGGPSTDTQYF
CDR3nt: TGTGCCAGCTCACCACATCTGGCGGGGGGTCCTAGCACAGATACGCAGTATTTT

d_gene: TRBD2
v_gene: TRBV10-3
abundance: .
j_gene: TRBJ2-7
CDR3aa: CAISESPSLRGSSYEQYF
CDR3nt: TGTGCCATCAGTGAGTCGCCGTCTCTGCGGGGGAGCTCCTACGAGCAGTACTTC

d_gene: TRBD2
v_gene: TRBV18
abundance: few
j_gene: TRBJ2-7
CDR3aa: CASSPGGVSYEQYF
CDR3nt: TGTGCCAGCTCACCTGGGGGGGTCTCCTACGAGCAGTACTTC

d_gene: TRBD1
v_gene: TRBV4-2
abundance: .
j_gene: TRBJ1-3
CDR3aa: CASSQAGTGGNTIYF
CDR3nt: TGTGCCAGCAGCCAGGCCGGGACAGGTGGAAACACCATATATTTT

d_gene: .
v_gene: TRBV2
abundance: .
j_gene: TRBJ2-7
CDR3aa: CASSSSSTIADSYEQYF
CDR3nt: TGTGCCAGCAGTTCCTCATCAACCATAGCGGACTCCTACGAGCAGTACTTC

d_gene: .
v_gene: TRBV3-1/TRBV3-2
abundance: once
j_gene: TRBJ2-7
CDR3aa: CASSRTPQGYEQYF
CDR3nt: TGTGCCAGCAGCCGAACTCCACAGGGCTACGAGCAGTACTTC

d_gene: TRBD1
v_gene: TRBV18
abundance: .
j_gene: TRBJ2-2
CDR3aa: CASSTTRTGGLNTGELFF
CDR3nt: TGTGCCAGCTCAACGACCAGGACAGGGGGGTTGAACACCGGGGAGCTGTTTTTT

d_gene: .
v_gene: TRBV9
abundance: .
j_gene: TRBJ2-1
CDR3aa: CASSWRGLDEQFF
CDR3nt: TGTGCCAGCAGCTGGAGAGGTCTCGATGAGCAGTTCTTC

d_gene: .
v_gene: TRBV11-3
abundance: .
j_gene: TRBJ1-2
CDR3aa: CASSTPLRVYGYTF
CDR3nt: TGTGCCAGCAGCACCCCCCTCAGGGTGTATGGCTACACCTTC

d_gene: TRBD1
v_gene: TRBV2
abundance: .
j_gene: TRBJ2-7
CDR3aa: CASRTGTGGKYEQYF
CDR3nt: TGTGCCAGCAGGACCGGGACAGGGGGCAAATACGAGCAGTACTTC

d_gene: TRBD1
v_gene: TRBV15
abundance: .
j_gene: TRBJ1-4
CDR3aa: CATSQDRGRGLNEKLFF
CDR3nt: TGTGCCACCAGCCAAGACAGGGGACGGGGACTTAATGAAAAACTGTTTTTT